This T cell receptor (beta chain) was identified during a study of T cell responses to AZD1222 COVID-19 vaccine. Study-level results: Breadth and depth of Spike-specific TCRs rose after two AZD1222 doses. Spike regions recognized by vaccine-associated CD4 TCRs spanned the protein, led by 160-218 and 743-854.

Assay: immunoSEQ multiplex PCR; the TCRdb copy retains only in-frame clones and omits some. The data hold about 120,000 clones, with approximately 85% observed a single time. Germline CDR1 and CDR2: LGHDT and YNNKEL (reference sequence). Trimming took 4 bases from V and 4 from J, leaving 9 bases between them. CDR3 length equals 13 residues. A note on this clone: Its antigen is not known.

Source: peripheral blood, taken on day 0 of MenACWY control vaccination. This sequence originates from an adult in good health. The chain carries TRBV3-1 (or the pseudogene TRBV3-2) and TRBJ2-3; D may be TRBD2 (6 bases). The CDR3 protein is CASSLTGADTQYF. The CDR3 coding sequence is TGTGCCAGCAGCCTTACGGGGGCAGATACGCAGTATTTT.